This is a list of T cell receptor beta chains from one sample in a study of blood T cell repertoires in COVID-19. Data came from immunoSEQ multiplex PCR; TCRdb stores just in-frame clones and leaves some out. The table records approximately 400,000 clones, more than 70% of them present only once. Sequenced input: peripheral blood. These receptors were collected from a man aged 35-49 years with acute or convalescent COVID-19. The conserved cysteine and the conserved F or W are not part of the CDR3 here.

TRBJ1-3,TRBV9,ASSVGGGYSGNTIY
TRBJ2-2,TRBV6-6,ALSTSGGASGELF
TRBJ2-7,TRBV6-2/TRBV6-3,ASSYAYLSYEQY
TRBJ2-7,TRBV4-3,ASSQDRDSSYEQY
TRBJ1-6,TRBV9,ASSPGGNSPLH
TRBJ1-1,TRBV5-4,ASSLAQAIDTEAF
TRBJ2-1,TRBV5-8,ASSLNVLGAEQF
TRBJ1-1,TRBV4-1,ASSHQGQAGNTEAF
TRBJ2-2,TRBV27,ATKQLKTGDTGELF
TRBJ1-2,TRBV19,ASSIGRGSYGYT
TRBJ2-3,TRBV28,ASSLLQVTSTDTQY
TRBJ1-5,TRBV6-6,ASSSALGGYNQPQH
TRBJ1-1,TRBV21-1,AMGGTGAEDTEAF
TRBJ1-1,TRBV30,AWNHWGGTEAF
TRBJ1-1,TRBV5-1,ASSKSGVGEMNTEAF
TRBJ1-1,TRBV27,ASSLRSPGFSVQNTEAF